Listed below are T cell receptor beta chains from one sample, sequenced in a study of blood T cell repertoires in COVID-19. Sequenced by immunoSEQ multiplex PCR; TCRdb stores in-frame clones only, minus some. Among fewer than 100,000 clones, roughly 82% were seen once, and the ten largest hold 11%. The sample comprised peripheral blood. These receptors originate from a man in his fifties with acute or convalescent COVID-19. CDR3s include the opening cysteine and the closing phenylalanine or tryptophan. A D gene is named only where the DNA matches it firmly. Clone size is shown for a subset of rows, as once, few, many or a class of expanded clone.

TRBJ1-1 TRBV3-1/TRBV3-2 . . TGTGCCAGCAGCCGAGGGTACACTGAAGCTTTCTTT CASSRGYTEAFF
TRBJ1-2 TRBV9 . . TGTGCCAGCAGCGTAGATTCAGGGAACTATGGCTACACCTTC CASSVDSGNYGYTF
TRBJ1-2 TRBV5-6 . few TGTGCCAGCAGCTTGCCAGGGATAACCTATGGCTACACCTTC CASSLPGITYGYTF
TRBJ2-7 TRBV4-1 TRBD2 once TGCGCCAGCAGCCAAGACGATAGCGGGAGGGCCTCCGAGCAGTACTTC CASSQDDSGRASEQYF
TRBJ1-2 TRBV28 . . TGTGCCAGCAGTTTCAGGGGAGAGTATGGCTACACCTTC CASSFRGEYGYTF
TRBJ2-7 TRBV7-8 . . TGTGCCAGCAGCTTAGAGAGGGTTACCTACGAGCAGTACTTC CASSLERVTYEQYF
TRBJ1-1 TRBV27 . few TGTGCCAGCAGTCCCGGACTCACTGAAGCTTTCTTT CASSPGLTEAFF
TRBJ2-3 TRBV5-1 . . TGCGCCAGCAGCCCGGACTATTACACAGATACGCAGTATTTT CASSPDYYTDTQYF
TRBJ1-6 TRBV6-5 TRBD1 few TGTGCCAGCAGCTTTACAGGGGAGGATTCACCCCTCCACTTT CASSFTGEDSPLHF
TRBJ2-1 TRBV6-6 TRBD1 . TGTGCCAGCAGTTACTCAGCAGGGGGGCAGTTCTTC CASSYSAGGQFF
TRBJ1-5 TRBV7-3 TRBD1 . TGTGCCAGCAAACGGGGTCCGGGACAGCCCAATCAGCCCCAGCATTTT CASKRGPGQPNQPQHF
TRBJ1-2 TRBV19 . . TGTGCCAGTAGCCGCCGGACAGACTATGGCTACACCTTC CASSRRTDYGYTF
TRBJ1-1 TRBV7-6 . . TGTGCCAGCAGCTTACTTCGACAGTCGAACACTGAAGCTTTCTTT CASSLLRQSNTEAFF
TRBJ1-1 TRBV4-2 TRBD1 . TGTGCCAGCAGCCAAGATTCAGGACAGGGCAACACTGAAGCTTTCTTT CASSQDSGQGNTEAFF
TRBJ1-1 TRBV7-9 . . TGTGCCAGCAGCCCGCGGGGGACGGCGAACACTGAAGCTTTCTTT CASSPRGTANTEAFF
TRBJ1-1 TRBV15 TRBD1 . TGTGCCACCAGTATACAGGGGGACACTGAAGCTTTCTTT CATSIQGDTEAFF
TRBJ2-6 TRBV6-1 . . TGTGCCAGCAGTTCGAGCCGGGGGGCCAACGTCCTGACTTTC CASSSSRGANVLTF
TRBJ1-6 TRBV4-1 . . TGCGCCAGCAGGGGGGAGGCGGGGAGTAATTCACCCCTCCACTTT CASRGEAGSNSPLHF
TRBJ2-5 TRBV7-2 . . TGTGCCAGCAGCCCCGGGGGGGACAGTCAGACCCAGTACTTC CASSPGGDSQTQYF
TRBJ2-2 TRBV3-1/TRBV3-2 TRBD2 . TGTGCCAGCAGCGCGGGGGGGCCGGGCACCGGGGAGCTGTTTTTT CASSAGGPGTGELFF
TRBJ2-3 TRBV5-1 . . TGCGCCAGCAGGAGCCAGGTAACGATCACAGATACGCAGTATTTT CASRSQVTITDTQYF
TRBJ2-3 TRBV9 TRBD1 . TGTGCCAGCAGCACCGGGACAGGGGGCCCCACAGATACGCAGTATTTT CASSTGTGGPTDTQYF
TRBJ2-2 TRBV5-4 . . TGTGCCAGCAGCGCGTCGGTTCTCGCGGTACCCGGGGAGCTGTTTTTT CASSASVLAVPGELFF
TRBJ1-6 TRBV5-1 . . TGCGCCAGCAGCTTGGAGGGGTTTCTGGCTTCACCCCTCCACTTT CASSLEGFLASPLHF
TRBJ1-2 TRBV5-6 . . TGTGCCAGCAGCCCCGGACACGGCGGCTACACCTTC CASSPGHGGYTF
TRBJ1-6 TRBV5-6 TRBD1 . TGTGCCAGCAGCCCGACGACAGGGGATAATTCACCCCTCCACTTT CASSPTTGDNSPLHF
TRBJ2-7 TRBV4-3 TRBD2 . TGCGCCAGCAGCCAAGCTATCGGAGCGGGAAGTTACGAGCAGTACTTC CASSQAIGAGSYEQYF
TRBJ1-1 TRBV7-2 . . TGTGCCAGCAGCCAAAAGCGGGGTACTGAAGCTTTCTTT CASSQKRGTEAFF
TRBJ2-7 TRBV5-1 TRBD1 . TGCGCCAGCAGTACAGCCGGGACAGGGTACTACGAGCAGTACTTC CASSTAGTGYYEQYF
TRBJ1-1 TRBV27 . . TGTGCCAGCAGAAACCGACAGTTAATGAACACTGAAGCTTTCTTT CASRNRQLMNTEAFF
TRBJ2-2 TRBV28 . . TGTGCCAGCAGTTTGGCGGGGGCGGGAACCGGGGAGCTGTTTTTT CASSLAGAGTGELFF
TRBJ2-2 TRBV3-1/TRBV3-2 TRBD1 . TGTGCCAGCAGGGACAGGGTCGGGTGGGAGCTGTTTTTT CASRDRVGWELFF
TRBJ1-1 TRBV25-1 TRBD1 . TGTGCCAGCAAGAACGACAGGGGCACTGAAGCTTTCTTT CASKNDRGTEAFF
TRBJ1-1 TRBV19 . once TGTGCCAGTAAGGAGGGACCAAGACGTTCGAACACTGAAGCTTTCTTT CASKEGPRRSNTEAFF
TRBJ2-3 TRBV19 . once TGTGCCAGTAGTATAGCCCTCACAGATACGCAGTATTTT CASSIALTDTQYF
TRBJ1-2 TRBV6-2/TRBV6-3 TRBD1 . TGTGCCAGCAGTTACCTTTTACAGGGGGATGGCTACACCTTC CASSYLLQGDGYTF
TRBJ1-2 TRBV11-2 . . TGTGCCAGCAGCTTAGATTACGGGAATGGCTACACCTTC CASSLDYGNGYTF
TRBJ2-7 TRBV6-5 . . TGTGCCAGCAGCGCAGGGCAGACCTACGAGCAGTACTTC CASSAGQTYEQYF
TRBJ2-7 TRBV9 TRBD2 . TGTGCCAGCAGCGCCGGGGGGTTAACCTACGAGCAGTACTTC CASSAGGLTYEQYF
TRBJ2-1 TRBV28 . . TGTGCCAGCAGTTCCTTCGAAGCGAGCTCCTACAATGAGCAGTTCTTC CASSSFEASSYNEQFF
TRBJ1-4 TRBV28 . . TGTGCCAGCAGTTTAAGACTCGAAAAACTGTTTTTT CASSLRLEKLFF
TRBJ1-6 TRBV6-5 . . TGTGCCAGCAGCCCACGACAGGAAGCTTCACCCCTCCACTTT CASSPRQEASPLHF
TRBJ2-7 TRBV25-1 . . TGTGCCAGCAGAGAGGGCTCCTACGAGCAGTACTTC CASREGSYEQYF
TRBJ1-2 TRBV15 . once TGTGCCACCAGCAGAGACGTTAACTATGGCTACACCTTC CATSRDVNYGYTF